This T cell receptor beta chain was recorded in a study of radiotherapy plus CTLA-4 blockade in lung cancer. The ends were cut back, 5 bases at V and 2 bases at J, with 11 bases in the middle. CDR1 SGHRS and CDR2 YFSETQ come from the germline V gene. This CDR3 has 13 residues. Method: immunoSEQ multiplex PCR; TCRdb's copy keeps in-frame clones and lacks some. The sample has 75,000 to 100,000 clones, 88% seen once; the top ten hold 4.5% to 6%. The table lists this clone with a count of one. The chain combines TRBV5-1 with TRBJ2-7; D unclear. This sequence was found in a human donor with non-small cell lung cancer that progressed on radiotherapy plus ipilimumab. Sequenced here: peripheral blood, sampled from a patient treated with radiotherapy plus ipilimumab. The CDR3 loop is CASRLGMTYEQYF. DNA for the CDR3: TGCGCCAGCAGGCTTGGGATGACCTACGAGCAGTACTTC.